This entry is about one T cell receptor beta chain. The antigen remains undetermined. The entry originates in a study of shared clonotypes between healthy human individuals. Study-wide findings and caveats: Naive subsets, compared against memory subsets, generally had larger estimated richness values.

Around 30,000 T cell genomes, or approximately 190 ng DNA, went into the sorted-subset replicate PCRs. Only in-frame clones appear in the TCRdb table, and some are missing; sequencing was by immunoSEQ multiplex PCR. The sample holds over a million clones; 65% to 80% are singletons and the top ten take 1.4%. In the CD4+ fraction, cells were divided into CD45RA+ naive and CD45RA-negative memory subsets. V was trimmed by 0 bases and J by 5 bases, leaving 13 bases between them. Germline CDR1 is SGHAT and CDR2 is FQNNGV. This CDR3 is built from 15 residues. The sequence was obtained from a man in his late teens or twenties in good health. Material: memory CD4+ T cells sorted from blood. As for subset: CD45RA-negative fraction. This sequence joins TRBV11-2 and TRBJ2-5, with D tentatively TRBD2 (7 bases). CDR3 DNA: TGTGCCAGCAGCTTAGACGGGGGGCGGCGGGAGACCCAGTACTTC. Translated, it gives CASSLDGGRRETQYF.